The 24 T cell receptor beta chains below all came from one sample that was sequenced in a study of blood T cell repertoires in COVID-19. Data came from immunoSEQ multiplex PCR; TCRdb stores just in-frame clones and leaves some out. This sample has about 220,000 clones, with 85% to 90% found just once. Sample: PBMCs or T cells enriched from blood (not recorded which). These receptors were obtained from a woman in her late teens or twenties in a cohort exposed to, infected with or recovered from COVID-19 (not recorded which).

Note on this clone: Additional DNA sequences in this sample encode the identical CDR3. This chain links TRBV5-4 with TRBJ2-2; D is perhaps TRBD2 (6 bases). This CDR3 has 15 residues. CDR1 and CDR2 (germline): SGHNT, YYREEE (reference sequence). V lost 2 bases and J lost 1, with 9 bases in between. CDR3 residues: CASSLLGGNTGELFF. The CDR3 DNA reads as TGTGCCAGCAGCTTACTCGGGGGGAACACCGGGGAGCTGTTTTTT.

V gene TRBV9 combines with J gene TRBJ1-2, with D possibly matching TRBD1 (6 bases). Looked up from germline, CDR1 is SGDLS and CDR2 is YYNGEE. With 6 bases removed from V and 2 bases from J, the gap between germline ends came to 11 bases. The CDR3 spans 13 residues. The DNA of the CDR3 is TGTGCCAGCACCGAGGGACAAAACTATGGCTACACCTTC. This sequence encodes CASTEGQNYGYTF.

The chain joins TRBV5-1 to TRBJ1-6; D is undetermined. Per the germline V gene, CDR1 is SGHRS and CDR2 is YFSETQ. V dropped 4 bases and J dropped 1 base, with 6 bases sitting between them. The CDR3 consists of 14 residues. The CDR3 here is CASSEASYNSPLHF. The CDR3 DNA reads TGCGCCAGCAGCGAAGCATCCTATAATTCACCCCTCCACTTT.

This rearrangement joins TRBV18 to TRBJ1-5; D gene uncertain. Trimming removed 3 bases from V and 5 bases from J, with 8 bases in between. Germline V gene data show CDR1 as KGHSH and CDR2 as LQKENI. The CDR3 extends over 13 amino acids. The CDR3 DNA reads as TGTGCCAGCTCACCGGGTGAGGATCAGCCCCAGCATTTT. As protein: CASSPGEDQPQHF.

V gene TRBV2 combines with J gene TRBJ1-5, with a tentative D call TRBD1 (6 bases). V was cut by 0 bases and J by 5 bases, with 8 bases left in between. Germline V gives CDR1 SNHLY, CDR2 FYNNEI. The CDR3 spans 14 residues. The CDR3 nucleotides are TGTGCCAGCAGTGAAGCCAACAGGGATCAGCCCCAGCATTTT. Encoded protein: CASSEANRDQPQHF. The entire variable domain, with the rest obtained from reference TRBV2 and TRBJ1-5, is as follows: EPEVTQTPSHQVTQMGQEVILRCVPISNHLYFYWYRQILGQKVEFLVSFYNNEISEKSEIFDDQFSVERPDGSNFTLKIRSTKLEDSAMYFCASSEANRDQPQHFGDGTRLSIL.

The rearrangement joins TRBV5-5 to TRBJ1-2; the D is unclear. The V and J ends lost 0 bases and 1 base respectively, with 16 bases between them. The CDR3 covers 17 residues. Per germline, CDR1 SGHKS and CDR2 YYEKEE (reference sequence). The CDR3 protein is CASSLGWAPKNNYGYTF. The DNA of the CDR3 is TGTGCCAGCAGCTTGGGATGGGCGCCCAAGAATAACTATGGCTACACCTTC. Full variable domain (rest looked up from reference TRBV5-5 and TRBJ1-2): DAGVTQSPTHLIKTRGQQVTLRCSPISGHKSVSWYQQVLGQGPQFIFQYYEKEERGRGNFPDRFSARQFPNYSSELNVNALLLGDSALYLCASSLGWAPKNNYGYTFGSGTRLTVV.

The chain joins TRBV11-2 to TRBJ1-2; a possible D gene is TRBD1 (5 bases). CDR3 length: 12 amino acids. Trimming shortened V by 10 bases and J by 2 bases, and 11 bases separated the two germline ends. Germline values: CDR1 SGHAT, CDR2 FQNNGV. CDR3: CATGGRNYGYTF. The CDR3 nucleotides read TGTGCCACCGGGGGGAGGAACTATGGCTACACCTTC.

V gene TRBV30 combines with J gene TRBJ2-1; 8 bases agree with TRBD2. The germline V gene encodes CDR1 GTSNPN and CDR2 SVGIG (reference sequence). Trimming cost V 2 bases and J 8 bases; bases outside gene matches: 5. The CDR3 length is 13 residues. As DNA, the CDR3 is TGTGCCTGGAGTACGGGACTAGGGGATGAGCAGTTCTTC. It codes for CAWSTGLGDEQFF.

The CDR3 sequence is CASSLAPNEKLFF. CDR3 bases: TGCGCCAGCAGCTTGGCCCCGAATGAAAAACTGTTTTTT. The rearrangement uses TRBV5-1 and TRBJ1-4; no clear D. V dropped 0 bases and J dropped 5 bases, with 5 bases sitting between them. CDR1 and CDR2 from the germline V gene are SGHRS and YFSETQ. This CDR3 is built from 13 residues. Full variable domain (remainder filled in from reference TRBV5-1 and TRBJ1-4): KAGVTQTPRYLIKTRGQQVTLSCSPISGHRSVSWYQQTPGQGLQFLFEYFSETQRNKGNFPGRFSGRQFSNSRSEMNVSTLELGDSALYLCASSLAPNEKLFFGSGTQLSVL.

CDR3: CATSDSKAGDTDTQYF. CDR3 sequence (DNA): TGTGCCACCAGTGATTCAAAAGCGGGAGACACAGATACGCAGTATTTT. The chain links TRBV24-1 to TRBJ2-3; 8 bases line up with TRBD2. The length of the CDR3 is 16 residues. The V gene end was trimmed by 2 bases and the J gene end by 2 bases; junction bases not matched to a gene: 5. CDR1 and CDR2 from the germline V gene are KGHDR and SFDVKD.

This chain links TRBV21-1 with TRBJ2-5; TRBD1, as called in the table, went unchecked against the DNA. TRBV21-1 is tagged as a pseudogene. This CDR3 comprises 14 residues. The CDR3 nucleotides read TGTGCCAGCAGCAAAACTGGGGGCGGCGAGACCCAGTACTTC. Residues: CASSKTGGGETQYF.

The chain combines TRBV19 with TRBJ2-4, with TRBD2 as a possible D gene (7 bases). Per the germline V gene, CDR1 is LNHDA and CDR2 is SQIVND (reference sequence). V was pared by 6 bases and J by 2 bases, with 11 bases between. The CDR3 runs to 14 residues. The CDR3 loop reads CASSLGGPKNIQYF. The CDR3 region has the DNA TGTGCCAGTAGCCTGGGGGGGCCCAAAAACATTCAGTACTTC.

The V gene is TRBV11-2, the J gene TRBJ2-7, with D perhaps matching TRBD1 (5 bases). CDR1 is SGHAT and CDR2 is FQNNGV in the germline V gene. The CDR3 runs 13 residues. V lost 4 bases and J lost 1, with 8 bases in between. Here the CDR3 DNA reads TGTGCCAGCAGCTGGGGCCCTTCCTACGAGCAGTACTTC. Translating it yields CASSWGPSYEQYF. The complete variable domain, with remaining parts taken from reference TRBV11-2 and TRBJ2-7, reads EAGVAQSPRYKIIEKRQSVAFWCNPISGHATLYWYQQILGQGPKLLIQFQNNGVVDDSQLPKDRFSAERLKGVDSTLKIQPAKLEDSAVYLCASSWGPSYEQYFGPGTRLTVT.

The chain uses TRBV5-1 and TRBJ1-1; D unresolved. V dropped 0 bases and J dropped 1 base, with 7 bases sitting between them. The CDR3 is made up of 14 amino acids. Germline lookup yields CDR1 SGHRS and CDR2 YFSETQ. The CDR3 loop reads CASSLGASNTEAFF. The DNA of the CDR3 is TGCGCCAGCAGCTTGGGGGCCTCGAACACTGAAGCTTTCTTT.

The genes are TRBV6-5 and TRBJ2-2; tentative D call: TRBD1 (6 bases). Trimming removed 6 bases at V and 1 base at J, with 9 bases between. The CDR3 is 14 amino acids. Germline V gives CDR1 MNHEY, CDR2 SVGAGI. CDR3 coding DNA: TGTGCCAGCAGGTGGACAGAGAACACCGGGGAGCTGTTTTTT. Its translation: CASRWTENTGELFF.

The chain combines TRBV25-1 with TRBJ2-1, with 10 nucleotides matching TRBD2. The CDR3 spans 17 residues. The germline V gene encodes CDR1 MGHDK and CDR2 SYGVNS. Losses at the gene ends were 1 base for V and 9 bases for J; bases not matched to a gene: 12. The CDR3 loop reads CASSEFNSGRAESEQFF. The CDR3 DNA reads TGTGCCAGCAGTGAATTCAACAGCGGGAGGGCGGAGAGTGAGCAGTTCTTC.

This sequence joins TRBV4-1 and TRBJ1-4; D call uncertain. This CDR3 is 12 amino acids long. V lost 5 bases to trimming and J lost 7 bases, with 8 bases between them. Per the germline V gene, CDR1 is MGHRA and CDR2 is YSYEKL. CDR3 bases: TGCGCCAGCAGCATCCGTTCTGAAAAACTGTTTTTT. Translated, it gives CASSIRSEKLFF.

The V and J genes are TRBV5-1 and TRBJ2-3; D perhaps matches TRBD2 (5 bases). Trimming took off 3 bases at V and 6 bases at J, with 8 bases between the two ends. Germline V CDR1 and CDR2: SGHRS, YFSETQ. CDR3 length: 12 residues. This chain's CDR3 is CASSWETDTQYF. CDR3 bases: TGCGCCAGCAGCTGGGAGACTGATACGCAGTATTTT.

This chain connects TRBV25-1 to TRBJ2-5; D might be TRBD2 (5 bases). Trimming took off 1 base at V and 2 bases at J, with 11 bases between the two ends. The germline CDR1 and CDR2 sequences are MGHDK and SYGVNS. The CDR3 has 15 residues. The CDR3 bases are TGTGCCAGCAGTGAATGGAGGACGGCTCAAGAGACCCAGTACTTC. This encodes CASSEWRTAQETQYF.

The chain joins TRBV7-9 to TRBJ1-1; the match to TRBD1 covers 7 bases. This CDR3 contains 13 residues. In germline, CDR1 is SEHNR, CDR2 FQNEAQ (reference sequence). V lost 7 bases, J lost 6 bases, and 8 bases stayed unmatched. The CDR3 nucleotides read TGTGCCAGCACCCCGGGACAGTCTCCTGAAGCTTTCTTT. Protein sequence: CASTPGQSPEAFF.

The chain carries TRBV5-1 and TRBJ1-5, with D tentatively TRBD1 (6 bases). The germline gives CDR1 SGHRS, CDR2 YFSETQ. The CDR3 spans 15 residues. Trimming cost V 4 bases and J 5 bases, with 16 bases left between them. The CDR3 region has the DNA TGCGCCAGCAGCCCGGGTGGGGGGGCCTATCAGCCCCAGCATTTT. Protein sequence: CASSPGGGAYQPQHF.

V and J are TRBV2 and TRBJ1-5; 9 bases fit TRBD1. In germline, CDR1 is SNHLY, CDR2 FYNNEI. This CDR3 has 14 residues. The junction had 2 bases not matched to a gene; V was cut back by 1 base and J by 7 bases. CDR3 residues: CASSEGTGVQPQHF. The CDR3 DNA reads TGTGCCAGCAGTGAAGGGACAGGGGTACAGCCCCAGCATTTT.

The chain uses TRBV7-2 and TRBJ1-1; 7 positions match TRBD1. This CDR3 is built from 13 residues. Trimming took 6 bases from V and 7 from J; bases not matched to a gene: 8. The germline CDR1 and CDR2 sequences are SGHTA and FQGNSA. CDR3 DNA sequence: TGTGCCAGCAGACGGGGGGGACAGTTTGAAGCTTTCTTT. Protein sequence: CASRRGGQFEAFF.

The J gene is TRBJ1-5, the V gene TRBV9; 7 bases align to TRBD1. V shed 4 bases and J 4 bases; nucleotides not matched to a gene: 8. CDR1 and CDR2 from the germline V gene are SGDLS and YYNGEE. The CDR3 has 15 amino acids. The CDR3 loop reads CASSPGGGPNQPQHF. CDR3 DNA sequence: TGTGCCAGCAGCCCAGGGGGAGGCCCAAATCAGCCCCAGCATTTT.